The 20 T cell receptor beta chains below all came from one sample that was sequenced in a study of blood T cells in healthy people across ages. A second PCR, run for about 7 to 12 cycles, used a sample-barcoded 5' primer plus a J-beta primer mix. TCRdb re-called the 5' RACE reads through MiXCR, storing one row per CDR3 protein. The table includes over 600,000 distinct CDR3 sequences, under 25% detected once. Sample: blood. These receptors were collected from a man in his 70s in good health.

This clonotype was seen only a few times. The chain recombines TRBV3-1 with TRBJ2-5; TRBD1 matches 9 bases. The V gene end was trimmed by 0 bases and the J gene end by 5 bases; junction bases not matched to a gene: 10. The CDR3 has 17 residues. Germline values: CDR1 LGHDT, CDR2 YNNKEL (reference sequence). DNA for the CDR3: TGTGCCAGCAGCCAAGATAGAGGGGACAGGGTTGAGGAGACCCAGTACTTC. This gives the protein CASSQDRGDRVEETQYF.

The chain has TRBV12-3 or TRBV12-4 and TRBJ2-7, with TRBD2 matching 12 bases. The CDR3 covers 14 residues. The trim removed 5 bases at V and 7 bases at J, leaving 6 bases unmatched. Here the CDR3 reads CASSTGTSGLEQYF. The CDR3 nucleotides read TGTGCCAGCAGTACGGGGACTAGCGGGCTGGAGCAGTACTTC.

This clonotype was recorded a few times. For the CDR3, the DNA is TGCAGTGCTACGGTGGCGGGGGGGCGACGGATTAAATACAATGAGCAGTTCTTC. It encodes CSATVAGGRRIKYNEQFF. The chain joins TRBV20-1 to TRBJ2-1, with 9 bases matching TRBD2. CDR3 length: 18 residues. CDR1 is DFQATT and CDR2 is SNEGSKA in the germline V gene (reference sequence). The V segment lost 4 bases and the J segment 4 bases; nucleotides outside the gene matches: 17.

V gene TRBV2 combines with J gene TRBJ2-5; D gene ambiguous. The DNA end favors TRBJ2-1, so the J call may be wrong. The CDR3 has 11 amino acids. Germline V gene sequence: CDR1 SNHLY, CDR2 FYNNEI. The CDR3 bases are TGTGCCAGCACCGCCAATGATGAGCAGTTCTTC. This codes for CASTANDEQFF.

The V gene is TRBV9, the J gene TRBJ2-2; 8 nucleotides line up with TRBD2. CDR1 is SGDLS, CDR2 YYNGEE, per germline. V dropped 4 bases and J dropped 5; count of bases not matched to a gene: 10. The CDR3 is 16 residues long. CDR3 in DNA: TGTGCCAGCAGCCAACTCCCTAGCGGGTCGACCGGGGAGCTGTTTTTT. Its protein is CASSQLPSGSTGELFF.

The chain uses TRBV2 and TRBJ1-3; no firm D call. Germline V gene lookup returns CDR1 SNHLY and CDR2 FYNNEI. The CDR3 runs 16 residues. The V end was cut by 0 bases, the J end by 2 bases, with 11 bases between. CDR3 sequence reads: CASSEAGQGTGNTIYF. CDR3 nucleotides: TGTGCCAGCAGTGAAGCTGGTCAAGGGACTGGAAACACCATATATTTT.

This clonotype was picked up many times. The rearrangement joins TRBV3-1 to TRBJ1-6; D gene ambiguous. Germline V gene sequence: CDR1 LGHDT, CDR2 YNNKEL (reference sequence). The V end lost 3 bases, the J end lost 8 bases, and 5 bases lay between the germline ends. This CDR3 has 12 amino acids. Written as DNA, the CDR3 is TGTGCCAGCAGCCACGGAGATTCACCCCTCCACTTT. Protein: CASSHGDSPLHF.

As for this clonotype: A much bigger clone sits one base away, suggesting this may be a read error. For the CDR3, the DNA is TGCGCCAGCAGCAAGGAGGCACCATCCCACGCTGAGCAGCTCTTC. It encodes CASSKEAPSHAEQLF. This rearrangement joins TRBV5-1 to TRBJ2-1; D is possibly TRBD2 (5 bases). CDR1 and CDR2 from the germline V gene are SGHRS and YFSETQ. The CDR3 totals 15 residues. The variable domain in full, completed from reference TRBV5-1 and TRBJ2-1, reads KAGVTQTPRYLIKTRGQQVTLSCSPISGHRSVSWYQQTPGQGLQFLFEYFSETQRNKGNFPGRFSGRQFSNSRSEMNVSTLELGDSALYLCASSKEAPSHAEQLFGPGTRLTVL.

This clonotype was counted only a few times. V and J are TRBV3-1 and TRBJ2-5; 9 nucleotides line up with TRBD2. V dropped 4 bases and J dropped 2; count of bases not matched to a gene: 5. Germline CDR1 and CDR2: LGHDT and YNNKEL (reference sequence). The CDR3 is 15 amino acids. The DNA of the CDR3 is TGTGCCAGCAGCCCCGGGACTAGCAGACAAGAGACCCAGTACTTC. Its translation is CASSPGTSRQETQYF.

This clonotype occurred a few times. The J gene is TRBJ2-2, the V gene TRBV7-9; a weak D match, TRBD1 (6 bases). The V gene lost 6 bases and the J gene lost 4 bases, with 15 bases spanning the gap. The CDR3 has 15 amino acids. From germline, CDR1 is SEHNR and CDR2 FQNEAQ (reference sequence). CDR3 in DNA: TGTGCCAGCAGAACTACAGGGTTAGGCACCGGGGAGCTGTTTTTT. It is translated as CASRTTGLGTGELFF.

This clonotype was found a few times. This chain joins TRBV5-5 and TRBJ1-6; TRBD1 agrees at 9 bases. CDR3 size: 15 residues. Germline V gives CDR1 SGHKS, CDR2 YYEKEE (reference sequence). V was pared by 6 bases and J by 5 bases, with 6 bases of the junction left unmatched. The CDR3 sequence: CASTWTGVNNSPLHF. CDR3 sequence (DNA): TGTGCCAGCACCTGGACAGGGGTCAATAATTCACCCCTCCACTTT.

This clonotype was picked up a small number of times. This chain uses TRBV7-3 with TRBJ2-5, with TRBD1 matching over 8 bases. The closer fit of TRBJ2-7 to the DNA end suggests the J call may be wrong. From germline, CDR1 is SGHTA and CDR2 FQGTGA. The CDR3 extends over 16 amino acids. The chain's CDR3 is CASSHNDGTGAYEQYF. Written as DNA, the CDR3 is TGTGCCAGCAGTCACAACGACGGGACAGGAGCCTACGAGCAGTACTTC.

V gene TRBV20-1 combines with J gene TRBJ2-5, with a tentative D call TRBD1 (6 bases). The DNA end favors TRBJ2-7, so the J call may be wrong. The CDR3 runs to 13 residues. The germline V gene encodes CDR1 DFQATT and CDR2 SNEGSKA (reference sequence). The CDR3 protein is CSASRQDVGEQYF. For the CDR3, the DNA is TGCAGTGCTAGTAGACAGGACGTCGGCGAGCAGTACTTC.

This clonotype was recorded a few times. An end of the junction does not agree with germline; a read error may underlie this. The rearrangement links TRBV25-1 to TRBJ2-5; D gene unclear. Germline V gives CDR1 MGHDK, CDR2 SYGVNS. The CDR3 runs 14 residues. DNA of the CDR3: TGTGCCAGCAGTGAATTTAAATACCAAGAGACCCAGTCCTTC. It specifies CASSEFKYQETQSF.

This clonotype was detected many times. This chain connects TRBV7-2 to TRBJ2-3, with no clear D. Between the trimmed V and J ends, which lost 5 bases and 2 bases, there was a span of 14 bases. This CDR3 has 15 amino acids. CDR1 is SGHTA and CDR2 is FQGNSA in the germline V gene. Written as DNA, the CDR3 is TGTGCCAGCAGCCTCGGTCAGGTCCTCACAGATACGCAGTATTTT. Encoded protein: CASSLGQVLTDTQYF.

This clonotype was detected a few times. The V call is TRBV5-1, the J call TRBJ1-4; D is unclear. Germline V gives CDR1 SGHRS, CDR2 YFSETQ. Between the trimmed V and J ends, which lost 0 bases and 7 bases, there was a span of 10 bases. The CDR3 totals 14 residues. DNA for the CDR3: TGCGCCAGCAGCTTGGACGGCGTAGCTGAAAAACTGTTTTTT. This gives the protein CASSLDGVAEKLFF.

The chain couples TRBV7-9 to TRBJ1-2; D ambiguous. This CDR3 contains 12 residues. Between the trimmed V and J ends, which lost 5 bases and 6 bases, there was a span of 10 bases. The germline CDR1 and CDR2 sequences are SEHNR and FQNEAQ (reference sequence). CDR3 sequence reads: CASSVDVDGYTF. CDR3 DNA: TGTGCCAGCAGCGTGGATGTGGATGGCTACACCTTC.

Concerning this clonotype itself: At one of its ends the junction is not consistent with the germline gene, which may arise from a read error. The J gene is TRBJ2-1, the V gene TRBV7-8; tentative D call: TRBD1 (6 bases). TRBJ2-5 explains the end of the DNA better; the J call may be wrong. CDR3 length: 16 residues. The germline V gene has CDR1 SGHVS and CDR2 FQNEAQ. This CDR3 reads CASSLSGRGNEETQYF. The CDR3 coding sequence is TGTGCCAGCAGCCTGTCTGGCAGGGGTAATGAAGAAACCCAGTACTTC.

The rearrangement uses TRBV6-2 or TRBV6-3 and TRBJ2-5; no definite D call. TRBJ2-1 matches the DNA end more closely, so the J call is doubtful. Per germline, CDR1 MNHEY and CDR2 SVGEGT. The CDR3 covers 13 residues. The CDR3 DNA is TGTGCCAGCAAAGAGACTGTCGTCAATGAGCAGTTCTTC. Its protein is CASKETVVNEQFF.

V and J are TRBV13 and TRBJ2-5, with D tentatively TRBD2 (6 bases). CDR3 length equals 15 residues. Trimming shortened V by 2 bases and J by 4 bases, and 14 bases separated the two germline ends. Germline CDR1 is PRHDT and CDR2 is FYEKMQ (reference sequence). The CDR3 DNA reads as TGTGCCAGCAGCTTAAGCGGGTGGGCGCGAGAGACCCAGTACTTC. Protein: CASSLSGWARETQYF.